Below, 27 T cell receptor beta chains from the same sample are listed, as sequenced in a study of blood T cell repertoires in COVID-19. Generated by immunoSEQ multiplex PCR, the TCRdb table keeps only in-frame clones and is missing some. Among about 6,800 clones listed, around nine tenths were seen once. The sequenced material came from peripheral blood. These receptor sequences come from a human donor in a cohort sampled during active COVID-19.

V usage is TRBV5-1 and J usage is TRBJ2-2, with 7 bases lining up with TRBD1. Germline assignment: CDR1 SGHRS and CDR2 YFSETQ. V shed 0 bases, J shed 3 bases, and the junction held 8 bases outside the gene matches. The CDR3 extends over 17 amino acids. The CDR3 here is CASSLEHRGSHTGELFF. The CDR3 nucleotides are TGCGCCAGCAGCTTGGAACACAGGGGAAGTCACACCGGGGAGCTGTTTTTT. Using reference TRBV5-1 and TRBJ2-2 for the parts outside the CDR3, the full variable domain is KAGVTQTPRYLIKTRGQQVTLSCSPISGHRSVSWYQQTPGQGLQFLFEYFSETQRNKGNFPGRFSGRQFSNSRSEMNVSTLELGDSALYLCASSLEHRGSHTGELFFGEGSRLTVL.

This chain joins TRBV4-1 and TRBJ1-6, with D maybe TRBD1 (5 bases). This CDR3 contains 16 residues. Germline CDR1 and CDR2: MGHRA and YSYEKL. Trimming left V 6 bases short and J 5 bases short, with 17 bases between. The CDR3 reads CASSLWSRVDNSPLHF. DNA for the CDR3: TGCGCCAGCAGTCTCTGGTCCAGGGTCGATAATTCACCCCTCCACTTT.

The CDR3 protein is CASSLEGHSYEAFF. The DNA for the CDR3 is TGTGCCAGCAGCTTAGAAGGACACTCGTACGAAGCTTTCTTT. V usage is TRBV7-2 and J usage is TRBJ1-1, with D possibly TRBD1 on 5 matching bases. The germline V gene encodes CDR1 SGHTA and CDR2 FQGNSA. Deletions cut 1 base from V and 8 bases from J, with 14 bases between. This CDR3 has 14 amino acids.

V gene TRBV2 combines with J gene TRBJ2-7, with D possibly TRBD1 on 5 matching bases. The germline V gene encodes CDR1 SNHLY and CDR2 FYNNEI. The V end was cut by 3 bases, the J end by 3 bases, with 12 bases between. The CDR3 runs 14 residues. The CDR3 loop is CASSDQGVGYEQYF. In DNA form, the CDR3 reads TGTGCCAGCAGTGATCAAGGGGTAGGCTACGAGCAGTACTTC.

The chain joins TRBV4-2 to TRBJ2-7, with D maybe TRBD2 (5 bases). In germline, CDR1 is LGHNA, CDR2 YNFKEQ. Trimming removed 0 bases from V and 2 bases from J, with 11 bases in between. This CDR3 has 15 residues. CDR3 loop: CASSQDEGGPYEQYF. DNA of the CDR3: TGTGCCAGCAGCCAAGATGAGGGCGGACCCTACGAGCAGTACTTC.

This clone was seen only once. The CDR3: CASSKSGTRKDEQYF. The CDR3 DNA is TGTGCCAGCAGTAAATCCGGGACACGCAAAGACGAGCAGTACTTC. This chain links TRBV6-5 with TRBJ2-7; D perhaps matches TRBD1 (6 bases). The germline CDR1 and CDR2 sequences are MNHEY and SVGAGI. Trimming left V 5 bases short and J 5 bases short, with 19 bases between. This CDR3 region has 15 residues.

This chain uses TRBV5-4 with TRBJ2-1, with 7 positions matching TRBD2. This CDR3 has 15 amino acids. J gave up 3 bases and V 1 base, and 4 bases lay outside the gene matches. Looked up from germline, CDR1 is SGHNT and CDR2 is YYREEE (reference sequence). The CDR3 DNA sequence: TGTGCCAGCAGCTTGCCTGCGGGAGTCTACAATGAGCAGTTCTTC. It is translated as CASSLPAGVYNEQFF.

The rearrangement joins TRBV14 to TRBJ1-1, with a tentative D call TRBD1 (5 bases). Per germline, CDR1 SGHDN and CDR2 FVKESK. With 0 bases removed from V and 1 base from J, the gap between germline ends came to 15 bases. The CDR3 contains 17 residues. DNA of the CDR3: TGTGCCAGCAGCCAAGATATTTGGGGGGGGAGGAACACTGAAGCTTTCTTT. It specifies CASSQDIWGGRNTEAFF. Together with reference TRBV14 and TRBJ1-1, the CDR3 gives the full variable domain: EAGVTQFPSHSVIEKGQTVTLRCDPISGHDNLYWYRRVMGKEIKFLLHFVKESKQDESGMPNNRFLAERTGGTYSTLKVQPAELEDSGVYFCASSQDIWGGRNTEAFFGQGTRLTVV.

The rearrangement uses TRBV29-1 and TRBJ2-3; 8 bases map to TRBD2. This CDR3 is 13 amino acids long. Germline V gene data show CDR1 as SQVTM and CDR2 as ANQGSEA. With V trimmed by 4 bases and J by 6 bases, 6 bases remained unmatched. CDR3 sequence reads: CSVAWTGGDTQYF. In DNA form, the CDR3 reads TGCAGCGTTGCCTGGACGGGGGGGGATACGCAGTATTTT.

This clone occurred once. This chain joins TRBV19 and TRBJ2-1; D is unclear. The CDR3 has 14 amino acids. Per germline, CDR1 LNHDA and CDR2 SQIVND (reference sequence). Trimming shortened V by 0 bases and J by 13 bases, and 16 bases separated the two germline ends. The CDR3 here is CASSIDQVQSYQFF. The CDR3 DNA sequence: TGTGCCAGTAGTATAGATCAGGTCCAATCCTACCAGTTCTTC.

The chain joins TRBV24-1 to TRBJ1-5; 8 bases are a match to TRBD1. The CDR3 contains 17 residues. The germline V gene encodes CDR1 KGHDR and CDR2 SFDVKD. After removal of 3 bases from V and 5 bases from J, the junction contained 11 bases not matched to a gene. CDR3 sequence: CATSDLSRETGDQPQHF. Here the CDR3 DNA reads TGTGCCACCAGTGATCTCTCCCGAGAGACAGGGGATCAGCCCCAGCATTTT.

This clone was picked up one time. The rearrangement joins TRBV6-5 to TRBJ2-7, with 9 bases that match TRBD2. There are 13 residues in the CDR3. V dropped 7 bases and J dropped 5; count of bases not matched to a gene: 6. The V gene's germline CDR1 is MNHEY and CDR2 SVGAGI. CDR3 sequence reads: CASIIAGVNEQYF. The CDR3 DNA sequence: TGTGCCAGCATAATAGCGGGAGTCAACGAGCAGTACTTC.

The CDR3 is CASGLGDSTNEKLFF. The DNA for the CDR3 is TGTGCTAGTGGTTTGGGTGACTCAACTAATGAAAAACTGTTTTTT. The genes are TRBV12-5 and TRBJ1-4; D not resolved. Trimming stripped 1 base from V and 0 bases from J, with 6 bases between. The CDR3 length is 15 residues. The germline V gene encodes CDR1 LGHNT and CDR2 FRNRAP.

The rearrangement joins TRBV5-1 to TRBJ1-2; 7 nucleotides line up with TRBD1. J gave up 2 bases and V 4 bases, and 8 bases lay outside the gene matches. CDR1 is SGHRS and CDR2 is YFSETQ in the germline V gene. The CDR3 loop spans 15 amino acids. This CDR3 is CASSPGGGNNYGYTF. For the CDR3, the DNA is TGCGCCAGCAGCCCGGGAGGGGGCAACAACTATGGCTACACCTTC.

The V call is TRBV18, the J call TRBJ2-7, with 7 bases aligning to TRBD1. The junction had 4 bases not matched to a gene; V was cut back by 4 bases and J by 4 bases. Germline CDR1 reads KGHSH; CDR2 reads LQKENI. CDR3 size: 13 residues. CDR3 sequence (DNA): TGTGCCAGCTCACAGACAGGGAAATACGAGCAGTACTTC. This sequence encodes CASSQTGKYEQYF.

This chain links TRBV6-1 with TRBJ1-2, with D perhaps TRBD1 (6 bases). CDR1 and CDR2 from the germline V gene are MNHNS and SASEGT. This CDR3 region has 13 residues. V was clipped by 0 bases and J by 7 bases, with 9 bases between them. CDR3 protein: CASSEARGGGYTF. DNA for the CDR3: TGTGCCAGCAGTGAAGCTAGGGGGGGTGGCTACACCTTC.

The chain uses TRBV13 and TRBJ2-1, with TRBD1 matching over 7 bases. Germline V lookup: CDR1 PRHDT, CDR2 FYEKMQ (reference sequence). This CDR3 is 15 amino acids long. V shed 7 bases and J 4 bases; nucleotides not matched to a gene: 10. The CDR3 loop reads CASTLDRARYNEQFF. CDR3 coding DNA: TGTGCCAGCACCCTCGACAGGGCGAGATACAATGAGCAGTTCTTC.

This rearrangement joins TRBV2 to TRBJ1-2; D is uncertain. The V end lost 8 bases, the J end lost 8 bases, and 18 bases lay between the germline ends. Looked up from germline, CDR1 is SNHLY and CDR2 is FYNNEI. The CDR3 loop spans 13 amino acids. CDR3 sequence (DNA): TGTGCCAGCTTAACTAACAATTTTGAGGGCTACACCTTC. This sequence encodes CASLTNNFEGYTF.

The chain carries TRBV28 and TRBJ1-6; D perhaps matches TRBD1 (6 bases). Deletions cut 5 bases from V and 7 bases from J, with 12 bases between. This CDR3 has 14 amino acids. The germline CDR1 and CDR2 sequences are MDHEN and SYDVKM. The CDR3 loop is CASSRDTGNSPLHF. As DNA, the CDR3 is TGTGCCAGCAGTAGGGACACCGGGAATTCACCCCTCCACTTT.

The J gene is TRBJ1-1, the V gene TRBV18; TRBD1 aligns across 8 bases. CDR1 and CDR2 from the germline V gene are KGHSH and LQKENI. The V and J ends lost 1 base and 4 bases, in that order; junction bases with no gene match: 8. The CDR3 is made up of 16 amino acids. CDR3 amino acids: CASSPRSGGWVTEAFF. CDR3 DNA: TGTGCCAGCTCACCACGCTCAGGGGGCTGGGTCACTGAAGCTTTCTTT.

This clone was recorded only once. The genes are TRBV2 and TRBJ1-1, with 9 bases matching TRBD1. The V and J ends lost 5 bases and 5 bases, in that order; junction bases with no gene match: 18. The CDR3 has 18 residues. Germline V gives CDR1 SNHLY, CDR2 FYNNEI. The CDR3 here is CASSPWGTGSPFGTEAFF. The CDR3, as DNA: TGTGCCAGCAGTCCCTGGGGGACAGGGAGTCCTTTTGGTACTGAAGCTTTCTTT.

The chain links TRBV3-1 (or the pseudogene TRBV3-2) to TRBJ1-6, with a possible D match to TRBD1 (6 bases). The CDR3 spans 13 residues. V was clipped by 3 bases and J by 8 bases, with 8 bases between them. CDR1 and CDR2 from the germline V gene are LGHDT and YNNKEL (reference sequence). The CDR3 region has the DNA TGTGCCAGCAGCCACCCAGGGGATTCACCCCTCCACTTT. Protein sequence: CASSHPGDSPLHF.

The chain couples TRBV19 to TRBJ2-5, with 8 bases lining up with TRBD2. This CDR3 is built from 16 residues. The germline V gene encodes CDR1 LNHDA and CDR2 SQIVND (reference sequence). After removal of 2 bases from V and 4 bases from J, the junction contained 9 bases not matched to a gene. The chain's CDR3 is CASSITAGGRSETQYF. The CDR3 region has the DNA TGTGCCAGTAGTATAACGGCGGGAGGAAGGTCAGAGACCCAGTACTTC.

This clone was recorded only once. This chain joins TRBV11-2 and TRBJ2-3, with D perhaps matching TRBD1 (5 bases). CDR3 size: 14 residues. The V end was cut by 8 bases, the J end by 0 bases, with 12 bases between. CDR1 and CDR2 from the germline V gene are SGHAT and FQNNGV. The CDR3 region has the DNA TGTGCCAGCGGATTGACAGTAAGCACAGATACGCAGTATTTT. It codes for CASGLTVSTDTQYF.

The J gene is TRBJ2-1, the V gene TRBV4-3, with D possibly TRBD2 on 5 matching bases. This CDR3 has 14 amino acids. The V gene lost 1 base and the J gene lost 10 bases, with 14 bases spanning the gap. The germline CDR1 and CDR2 sequences are LGHNA and YSLEER. CDR3 in DNA: TGCGCCAGCAGCCAAGGTGTCCTAGCTGGAGAGCAGTTCTTC. It encodes CASSQGVLAGEQFF.

V and J are TRBV2 and TRBJ1-1; D may be TRBD1 (6 bases). Trimming removed 7 bases at V and 1 base at J, with 13 bases between. Germline loops: CDR1 SNHLY, CDR2 FYNNEI. The CDR3 contains 14 residues. The CDR3 here is CASNPTGKNTEAFF. The CDR3 bases are TGTGCCAGCAATCCTACAGGGAAGAACACTGAAGCTTTCTTT. The entire variable domain, with the rest obtained from reference TRBV2 and TRBJ1-1, is as follows: EPEVTQTPSHQVTQMGQEVILRCVPISNHLYFYWYRQILGQKVEFLVSFYNNEISEKSEIFDDQFSVERPDGSNFTLKIRSTKLEDSAMYFCASNPTGKNTEAFFGQGTRLTVV.

V is TRBV3-1 (or the pseudogene TRBV3-2) and J is TRBJ1-1; D is unresolved. Per the germline V gene, CDR1 is LGHDT and CDR2 is YNNKEL (reference sequence). CDR3 length equals 11 residues. Deletions cut 3 bases from V and 8 bases from J, with 7 bases between. The CDR3 DNA follows: TGTGCCAGCAGCCAGCAGGCGGAAGCTTTCTTT. Protein sequence: CASSQQAEAFF.